Listed here are 10 T cell receptor beta chains from one sample, sequenced in a study of blood T cell repertoires in COVID-19. Method: immunoSEQ multiplex PCR; TCRdb's copy keeps in-frame clones and lacks some. The data show approximately 400,000 clones, about 90% seen once. What was sequenced was peripheral blood. The receptors originated from a man in his forties or fifties with acute or convalescent COVID-19.

This CDR3 is CASSLFGETSYEQYF. In DNA form, the CDR3 reads TGTGCCAGCAGTTTATTCGGAGAAACCTCCTACGAGCAGTACTTC. The J gene is TRBJ2-7, the V gene TRBV27; D call uncertain. The length of the CDR3 is 15 residues. Germline V CDR1 and CDR2: MNHEY, SMNVEV (reference sequence). V was pared by 1 base and J by 0 bases, with 10 bases between.

The gene calls are TRBV9 and TRBJ1-1, with 7 bases that match TRBD1. From germline, CDR1 is SGDLS and CDR2 YYNGEE. This CDR3 region has 15 residues. V was clipped by 3 bases and J by 0 bases; unmatched bases: 5. The CDR3 nucleotides read TGTGCCAGCAGCGCTCCGGGACAGCTGAACACTGAAGCTTTCTTT. It codes for CASSAPGQLNTEAFF.

This clone was observed a single time. This chain uses TRBV28 with TRBJ1-2; D ambiguous. In germline, CDR1 is MDHEN, CDR2 SYDVKM. The CDR3 loop spans 14 amino acids. V lost 7 bases and J 4 bases, leaving 16 bases between the germline ends. CDR3 amino acids: CASTLEPGGYGYTF. CDR3 DNA sequence: TGTGCCAGCACACTCGAACCCGGCGGCTATGGCTACACCTTC.

The chain has TRBV18 and TRBJ2-7, with a possible D match to TRBD1 (5 bases). The germline V gene has CDR1 KGHSH and CDR2 LQKENI. The length of the CDR3 is 14 residues. Trimming took 3 bases from V and 2 from J, leaving 11 bases between them. In DNA form, the CDR3 reads TGTGCCAGCTCACCCCCAGGGCTTACCTACGAGCAGTACTTC. Its translation: CASSPPGLTYEQYF.

The V call is TRBV19, the J call TRBJ1-2; D is perhaps TRBD1 (6 bases). CDR1 is LNHDA and CDR2 is SQIVND in the germline V gene (reference sequence). There are 14 residues in the CDR3. V dropped 7 bases and J dropped 7 bases, with 19 bases sitting between them. This CDR3 is CASNVEATGFGYTF. The CDR3 DNA is TGTGCCAGTAACGTTGAGGCCACAGGGTTTGGCTACACCTTC.

The rearrangement joins TRBV28 to TRBJ1-4; D gene ambiguous. The CDR3 loop spans 15 amino acids. CDR1 and CDR2 from the germline V gene are MDHEN and SYDVKM. The V gene lost 7 bases and the J gene lost 3 bases, with 15 bases spanning the gap. In DNA, the CDR3 is TGTGCCAGCACCACAAGAGGCCGTTCTAATGAAAAACTGTTTTTT. It yields the protein CASTTRGRSNEKLFF. Complete variable domain (other parts from reference TRBV28 and TRBJ1-4): DVKVTQSSRYLVKRTGEKVFLECVQDMDHENMFWYRQDPGLGLRLIYFSYDVKMKEKGDIPEGYSVSREKKERFSLILESASTNQTSMYLCASTTRGRSNEKLFFGSGTQLSVL.

The CDR3 DNA reads TGTGCCAGCATACGGACAGGGAAACAAGAGACCCAGTACTTC. Encoded protein: CASIRTGKQETQYF. The V and J genes are TRBV27 and TRBJ2-5; TRBD1 matches 8 bases. Looked up from germline, CDR1 is MNHEY and CDR2 is SMNVEV (reference sequence). The CDR3 consists of 14 residues. Trimming at V came to 7 bases and at J to 2 bases, leaving 6 bases not matched to a gene.

This sequence joins TRBV2 and TRBJ2-7, with D tentatively TRBD2 (6 bases). The CDR3 is 14 residues long. Trimming stripped 1 base from V and 2 bases from J, with 9 bases between. Germline-derived CDR1 and CDR2 are SNHLY and FYNNEI. CDR3 bases: TGTGCCAGCAGTGAAGAGGGCGGGGCCTACGAGCAGTACTTC. Residues: CASSEEGGAYEQYF.

The V gene is TRBV18, the J gene TRBJ1-2; 9 nucleotides line up with TRBD1. V dropped 4 bases and J dropped 8; count of bases not matched to a gene: 5. The germline gives CDR1 KGHSH, CDR2 LQKENI. The CDR3 runs to 13 residues. Written as DNA, the CDR3 is TGTGCCAGCTCACGACAGGGGGAAAAGGGCTACACCTTC. Encoded protein: CASSRQGEKGYTF.

This sequence joins TRBV18 and TRBJ1-3; unclear D gene. This CDR3 is built from 14 residues. Between the trimmed V and J ends, which lost 2 bases and 0 bases, there was a span of 5 bases. Germline-derived CDR1 and CDR2 are KGHSH and LQKENI. The CDR3 DNA follows: TGTGCCAGCTCACCAACAGACTCTGGAAACACCATATATTTT. Its protein is CASSPTDSGNTIYF.